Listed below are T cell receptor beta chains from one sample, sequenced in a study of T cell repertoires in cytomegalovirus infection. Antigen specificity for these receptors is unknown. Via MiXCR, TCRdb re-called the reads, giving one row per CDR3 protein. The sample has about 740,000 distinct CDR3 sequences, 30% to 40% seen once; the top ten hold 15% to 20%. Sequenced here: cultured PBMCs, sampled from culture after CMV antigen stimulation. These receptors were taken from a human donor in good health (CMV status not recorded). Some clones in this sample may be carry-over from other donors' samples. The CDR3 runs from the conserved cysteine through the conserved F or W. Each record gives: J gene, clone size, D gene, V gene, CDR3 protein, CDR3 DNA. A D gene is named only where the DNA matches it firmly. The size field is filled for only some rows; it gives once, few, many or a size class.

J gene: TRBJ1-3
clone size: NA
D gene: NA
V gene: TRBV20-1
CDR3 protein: CSARGVYTGNTIYF
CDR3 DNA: TGCAGTGCTCGAGGGGTTTACACTGGAAACACCATATATTTT

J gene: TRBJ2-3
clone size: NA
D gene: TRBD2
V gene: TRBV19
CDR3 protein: CASSPLLLAGYGYTQYF
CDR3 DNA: TGTGCCAGTAGTCCCCTATTACTAGCGGGATATGGTTATACGCAGTATTTT

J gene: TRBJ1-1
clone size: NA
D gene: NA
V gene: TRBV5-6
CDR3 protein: CASIGTAGPNTEAFF
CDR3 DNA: TGTGCCAGCATAGGGACGGCCGGCCCGAACACTGAAGCTTTCTTT

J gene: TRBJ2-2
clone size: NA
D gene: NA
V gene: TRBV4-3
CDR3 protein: CASTMNVWGHPNTGELFF
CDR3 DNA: TGCGCCAGCACCATGAATGTTTGGGGACACCCGAACACCGGGGAGCTGTTTTTT

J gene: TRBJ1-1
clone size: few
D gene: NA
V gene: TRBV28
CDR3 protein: CASSLWDGGAREAFF
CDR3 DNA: TGTGCCAGCAGTTTGTGGGATGGGGGAGCTAGGGAAGCTTTCTTT

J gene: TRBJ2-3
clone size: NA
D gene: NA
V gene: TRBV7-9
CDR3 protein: CASSLGADWGTDTQYF
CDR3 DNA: TGTGCCAGCAGCTTAGGGGCGGATTGGGGGACAGATACGCAGTATTTT

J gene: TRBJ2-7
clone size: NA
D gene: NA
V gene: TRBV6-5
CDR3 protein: CASSYRTLPYEQYF
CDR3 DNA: TGTGCCAGCAGTTACCGGACACTCCCTTACGAGCAGTACTTC

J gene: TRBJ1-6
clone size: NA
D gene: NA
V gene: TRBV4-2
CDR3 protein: CASSQAGGSLHF
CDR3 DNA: TGTGCCAGCAGCCAAGCCGGCGGGTCCCTCCACTTT

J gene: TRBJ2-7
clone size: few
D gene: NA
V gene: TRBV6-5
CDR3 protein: CASSWGLGGEQYF
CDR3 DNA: TGTGCCAGCAGTTGGGGGCTAGGGGGAGAGCAGTACTTC

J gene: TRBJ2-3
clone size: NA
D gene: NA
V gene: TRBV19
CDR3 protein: CASSIVSGADTQYF
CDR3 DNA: TGTGCCAGTAGTATAGTGTCTGGCGCAGATACGCAGTATTTT

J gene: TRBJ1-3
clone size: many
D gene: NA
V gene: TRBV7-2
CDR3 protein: CASSFSVSSGNTIYF
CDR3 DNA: TGTGCCAGCAGCTTTTCGGTCTCCTCTGGAAACACCATATATTTT

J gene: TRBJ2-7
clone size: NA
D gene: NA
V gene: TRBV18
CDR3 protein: CASSPPGSSSYEQYF
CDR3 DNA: TGTGCCAGCTCACCGCCTGGATCGAGCTCCTACGAGCAGTACTTC

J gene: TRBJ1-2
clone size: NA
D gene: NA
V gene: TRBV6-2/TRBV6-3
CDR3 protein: CASSYSSSRTSQDLAF
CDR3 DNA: TGTGCCAGCAGTTACTCTTCAAGCAGGACATCCCAGGACCTGGCCTTC

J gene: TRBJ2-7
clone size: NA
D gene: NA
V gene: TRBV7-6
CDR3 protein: CASSLGAHSYEQYF
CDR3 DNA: TGTGCCAGCAGCTTAGGCGCTCACTCCTACGAGCAGTACTTC

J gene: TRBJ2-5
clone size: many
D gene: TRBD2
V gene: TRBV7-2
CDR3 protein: CASSSGLAVQETQYF
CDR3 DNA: TGTGCCAGCAGCTCGGGACTAGCGGTTCAAGAGACCCAGTACTTC

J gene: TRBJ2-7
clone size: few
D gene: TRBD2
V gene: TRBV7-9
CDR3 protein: CASSQRGDYEQYF
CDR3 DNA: TGTGCCAGCAGCCAGCGGGGGGACTACGAGCAGTACTTC

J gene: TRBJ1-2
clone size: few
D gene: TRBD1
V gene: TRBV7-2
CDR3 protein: CASSPGTVHGYTF
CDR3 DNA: TGTGCCAGCAGCCCCGGGACAGTCCATGGCTACACCTTC

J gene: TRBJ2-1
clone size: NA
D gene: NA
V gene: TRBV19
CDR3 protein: CASTPQGYSSYNEQFF
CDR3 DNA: TGTGCCAGTACCCCCCAAGGCTACAGCTCCTACAATGAGCAGTTCTTC

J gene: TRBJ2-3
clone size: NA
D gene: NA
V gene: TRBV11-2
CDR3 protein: CASSLDEGGPTDTQYF
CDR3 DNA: TGTGCCAGCAGCTTAGATGAGGGGGGACCCACAGATACGCAGTATTTT

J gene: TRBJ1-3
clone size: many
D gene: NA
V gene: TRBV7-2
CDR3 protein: CASSPVAGGNTIYF
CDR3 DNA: TGTGCCAGCAGCCCCGTCGCGGGGGGAAACACCATATATTTT

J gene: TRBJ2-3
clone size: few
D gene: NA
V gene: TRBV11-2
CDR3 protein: CASSLRAPRLSGDTQYF
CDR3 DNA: TGTGCCAGCAGCCTCCGAGCACCACGACTAAGCGGGGATACGCAGTATTTT

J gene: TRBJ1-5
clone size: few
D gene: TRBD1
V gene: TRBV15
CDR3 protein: CATSRVGQANQPQHF
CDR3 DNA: TGTGCCACCAGCAGAGTTGGACAGGCCAATCAGCCCCAGCATTTT

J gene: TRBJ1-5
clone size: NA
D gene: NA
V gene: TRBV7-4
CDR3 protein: CASSSDKPGGQPKHF
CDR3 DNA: TGTGCCAGCAGCTCCGACAAGCCTGGGGGTCAGCCCAAGCATTTT

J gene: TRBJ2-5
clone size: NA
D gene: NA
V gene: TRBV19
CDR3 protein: CATPPPGIEGLTQYF
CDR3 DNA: TGTGCCACTCCCCCTCCCGGTATCGAGGGTTTAACCCAGTACTTC

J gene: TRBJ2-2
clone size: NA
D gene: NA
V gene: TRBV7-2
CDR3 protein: CASSRRDLELFF
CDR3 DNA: TGTGCCAGCAGCCGTAGGGATCTGGAGCTGTTTTTT

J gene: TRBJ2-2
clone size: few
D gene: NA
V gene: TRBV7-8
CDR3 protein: CASSQSRPVGELFF
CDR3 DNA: TGTGCCAGCAGCCAATCTCGACCGGTCGGGGAGCTGTTTTTT

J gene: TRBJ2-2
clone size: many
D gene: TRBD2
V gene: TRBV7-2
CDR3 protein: CASSFTSGRRRTGELFF
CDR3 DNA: TGTGCCAGCAGCTTTACTAGCGGGAGGCGACGCACCGGGGAGCTGTTTTTT

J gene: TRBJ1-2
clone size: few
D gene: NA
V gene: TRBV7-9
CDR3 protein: CASSSQVHGYTF
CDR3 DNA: TGTGCCAGCAGCTCTCAGGTACATGGCTACACCTTC

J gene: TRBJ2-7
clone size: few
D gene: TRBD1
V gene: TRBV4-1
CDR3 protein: CASSQGDRGLGSYEQYF
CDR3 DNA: TGCGCCAGCAGCCAAGGAGACAGGGGTTTGGGCTCCTACGAGCAGTACTTC

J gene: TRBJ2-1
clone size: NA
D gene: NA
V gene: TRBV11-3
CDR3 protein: CASSPYGVADNEQFF
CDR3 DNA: TGTGCCAGCAGCCCATACGGGGTAGCGGACAATGAGCAGTTCTTC

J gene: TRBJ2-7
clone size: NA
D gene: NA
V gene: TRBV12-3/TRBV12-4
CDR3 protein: CASSSPGDGTYEQYF
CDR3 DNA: TGTGCCAGCAGTTCCCCCGGGGACGGGACCTACGAGCAGTACTTC

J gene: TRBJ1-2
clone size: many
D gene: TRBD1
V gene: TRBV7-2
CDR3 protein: CASSTRTGDYGYTF
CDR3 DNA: TGTGCCAGCAGCACTCGGACAGGGGACTACGGCTACACCTTC

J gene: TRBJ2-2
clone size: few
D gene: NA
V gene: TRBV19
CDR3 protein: CASTQWGENTGELFF
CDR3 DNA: TGTGCCAGTACTCAATGGGGGGAGAACACCGGGGAGCTGTTTTTT

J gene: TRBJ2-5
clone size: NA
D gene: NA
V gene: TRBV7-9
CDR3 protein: CASSKYSTVGETQYF
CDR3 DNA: TGTGCCAGCAGCAAGTACTCGACAGTTGGAGAGACCCAGTACTTC

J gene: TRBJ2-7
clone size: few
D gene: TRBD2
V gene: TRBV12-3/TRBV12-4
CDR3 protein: CASSSGGSGSYEQYF
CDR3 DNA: TGTGCCAGCAGTTCGGGGGGTAGCGGGTCCTACGAGCAGTACTTC

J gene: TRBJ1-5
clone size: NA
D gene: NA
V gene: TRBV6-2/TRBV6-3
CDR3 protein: CASVGRTPNQPQHF
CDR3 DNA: TGTGCCAGCGTCGGCCGAACACCCAATCAGCCCCAGCATTTT

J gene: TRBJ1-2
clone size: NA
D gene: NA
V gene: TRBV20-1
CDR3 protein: CSARDPTGPYGYTF
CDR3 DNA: TGCAGTGCTAGAGATCCCACAGGCCCCTATGGCTACACCTTC

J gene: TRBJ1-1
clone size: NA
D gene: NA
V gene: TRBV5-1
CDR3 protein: CASSSTVTGTEAFF
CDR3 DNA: TGCGCCAGCAGCTCCACCGTTACAGGGACTGAAGCTTTCTTT

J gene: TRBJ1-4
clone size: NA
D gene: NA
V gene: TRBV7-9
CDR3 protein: CAIAGTGREKLFF
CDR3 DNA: TGTGCCATCGCGGGGACGGGGCGGGAAAAACTGTTTTTT